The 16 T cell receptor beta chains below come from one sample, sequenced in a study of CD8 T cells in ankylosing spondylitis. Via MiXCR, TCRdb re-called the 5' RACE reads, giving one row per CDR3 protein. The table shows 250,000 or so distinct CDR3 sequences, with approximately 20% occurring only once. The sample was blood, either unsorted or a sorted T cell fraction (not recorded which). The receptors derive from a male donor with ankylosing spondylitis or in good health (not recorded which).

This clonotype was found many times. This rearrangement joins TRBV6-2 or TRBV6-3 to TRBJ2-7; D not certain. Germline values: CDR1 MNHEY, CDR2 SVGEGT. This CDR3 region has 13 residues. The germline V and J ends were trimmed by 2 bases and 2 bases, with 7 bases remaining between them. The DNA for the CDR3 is TGTGCCAGCAGTTACCCGACCGCCTACGAGCAGTACTTC. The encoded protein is CASSYPTAYEQYF.

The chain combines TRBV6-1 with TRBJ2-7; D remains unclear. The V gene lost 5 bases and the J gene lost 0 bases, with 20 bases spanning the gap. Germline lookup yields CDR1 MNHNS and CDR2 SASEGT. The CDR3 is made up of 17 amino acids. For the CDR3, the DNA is TGTGCCAGCAGTAAGGACGGCCGGGCATGGTACTCCTACGAGCAGTACTTC. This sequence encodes CASSKDGRAWYSYEQYF.

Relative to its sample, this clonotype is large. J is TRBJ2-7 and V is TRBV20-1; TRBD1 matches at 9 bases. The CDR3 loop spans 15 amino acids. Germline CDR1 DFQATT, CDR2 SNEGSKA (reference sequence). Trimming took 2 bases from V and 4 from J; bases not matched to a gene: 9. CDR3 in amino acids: CSARHDLGQGYEQYF. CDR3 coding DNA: TGCAGTGCTAGACACGACCTGGGACAGGGATACGAGCAGTACTTC.

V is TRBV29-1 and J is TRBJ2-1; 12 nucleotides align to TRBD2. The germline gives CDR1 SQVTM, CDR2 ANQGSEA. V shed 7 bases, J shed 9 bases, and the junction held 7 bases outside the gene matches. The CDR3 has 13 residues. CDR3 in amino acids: CSGLAGGSFEQFF. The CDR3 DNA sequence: TGCAGCGGGCTAGCGGGAGGGTCTTTTGAGCAGTTCTTC.

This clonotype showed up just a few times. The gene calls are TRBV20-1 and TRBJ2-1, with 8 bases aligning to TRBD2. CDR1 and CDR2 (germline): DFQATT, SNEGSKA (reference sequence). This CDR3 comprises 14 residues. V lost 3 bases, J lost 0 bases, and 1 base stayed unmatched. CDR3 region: CSARGLVSYNEQFF. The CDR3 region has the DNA TGCAGTGCTAGGGGACTAGTCTCCTACAATGAGCAGTTCTTC.

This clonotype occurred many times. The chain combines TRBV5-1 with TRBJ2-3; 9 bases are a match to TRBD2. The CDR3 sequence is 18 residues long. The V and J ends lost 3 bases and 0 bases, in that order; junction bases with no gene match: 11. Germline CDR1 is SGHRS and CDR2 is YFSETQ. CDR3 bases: TGCGCCAGCAGCTCTCCGGGACTAGCTGAGACTAGCACAGATACGCAGTATTTT. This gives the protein CASSSPGLAETSTDTQYF.

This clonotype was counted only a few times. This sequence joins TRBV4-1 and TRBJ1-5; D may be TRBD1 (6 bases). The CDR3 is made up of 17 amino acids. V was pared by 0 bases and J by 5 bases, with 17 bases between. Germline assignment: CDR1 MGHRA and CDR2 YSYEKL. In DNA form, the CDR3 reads TGCGCCAGCAGCCAAGATTCCGCAGGGGAGGCATATCAGCCCCAGCATTTT. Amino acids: CASSQDSAGEAYQPQHF.

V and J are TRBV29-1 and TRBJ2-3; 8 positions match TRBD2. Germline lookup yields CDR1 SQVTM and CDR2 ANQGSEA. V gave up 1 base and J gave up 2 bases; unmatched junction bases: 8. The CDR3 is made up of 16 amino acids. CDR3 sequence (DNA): TGCAGCGTTGAAGGTTCGGGCGGGAGGAACACAGATACGCAGTATTTT. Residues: CSVEGSGGRNTDTQYF.

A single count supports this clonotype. The CDR3 DNA reads TGTGCCAGCAGTCCCACACTAGCGGGAGCACAAGAGACCCAGTACTTC. Encoded protein: CASSPTLAGAQETQYF. The genes are TRBV27 and TRBJ2-5, with 11 bases identical to TRBD2. The CDR3 is 16 residues long. Per germline, CDR1 MNHEY and CDR2 SMNVEV (reference sequence). The V and J ends lost 5 bases and 2 bases, in that order; junction bases with no gene match: 7.

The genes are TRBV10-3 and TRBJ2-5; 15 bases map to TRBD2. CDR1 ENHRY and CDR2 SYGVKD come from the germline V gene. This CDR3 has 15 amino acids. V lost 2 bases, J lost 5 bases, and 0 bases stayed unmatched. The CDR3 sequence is CAISEGTSGGETQYF. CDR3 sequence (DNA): TGTGCCATCAGTGAGGGGACTAGCGGGGGGGAGACCCAGTACTTC.

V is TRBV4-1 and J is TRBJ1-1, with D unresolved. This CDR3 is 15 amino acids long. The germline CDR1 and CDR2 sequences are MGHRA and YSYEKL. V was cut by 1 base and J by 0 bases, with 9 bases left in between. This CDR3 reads CASSQAGSMNTEAFF. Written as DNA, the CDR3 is TGCGCCAGCAGCCAAGCTGGGAGCATGAACACTGAAGCTTTCTTT.

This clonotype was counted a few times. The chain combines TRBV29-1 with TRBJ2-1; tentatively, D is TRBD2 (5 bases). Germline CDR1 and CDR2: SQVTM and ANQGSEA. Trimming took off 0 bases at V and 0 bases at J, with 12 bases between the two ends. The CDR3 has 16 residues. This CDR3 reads CSVEDHRRSSYNEQFF. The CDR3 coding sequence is TGCAGCGTTGAAGATCATAGGAGGAGCTCCTACAATGAGCAGTTCTTC.

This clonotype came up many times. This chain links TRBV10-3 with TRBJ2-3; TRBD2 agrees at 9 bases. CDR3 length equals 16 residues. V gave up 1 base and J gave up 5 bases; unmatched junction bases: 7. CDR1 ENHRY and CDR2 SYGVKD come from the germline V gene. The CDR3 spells CAISELRPSGKDTQYF. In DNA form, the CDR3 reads TGTGCCATCAGTGAGTTAAGACCTAGCGGGAAAGATACGCAGTATTTT.

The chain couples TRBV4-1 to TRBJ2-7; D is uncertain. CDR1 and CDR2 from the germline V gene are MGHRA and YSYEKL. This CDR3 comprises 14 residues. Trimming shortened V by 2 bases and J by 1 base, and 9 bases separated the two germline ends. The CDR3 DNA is TGCGCCAGCAGCCAAACTTTACTGTCCTACGAGCAGTACTTC. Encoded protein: CASSQTLLSYEQYF.

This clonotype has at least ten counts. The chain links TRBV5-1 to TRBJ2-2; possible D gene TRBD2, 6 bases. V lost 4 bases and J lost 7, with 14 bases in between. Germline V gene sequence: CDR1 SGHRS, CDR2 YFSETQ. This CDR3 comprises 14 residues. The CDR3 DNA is TGCGCCAGCAGCCCGGGACTCCGCGACGGGGAGCTGTTTTTT. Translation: CASSPGLRDGELFF.

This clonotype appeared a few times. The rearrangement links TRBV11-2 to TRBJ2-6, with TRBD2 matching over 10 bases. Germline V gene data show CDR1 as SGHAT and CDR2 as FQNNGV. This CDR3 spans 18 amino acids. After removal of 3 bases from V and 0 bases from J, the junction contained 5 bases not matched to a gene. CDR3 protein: CASSFSSGRISGANVLTF. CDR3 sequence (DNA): TGTGCCAGCAGCTTCAGTAGCGGGAGGATCTCTGGGGCCAACGTCCTGACTTTC. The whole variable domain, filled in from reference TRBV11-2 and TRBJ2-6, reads EAGVAQSPRYKIIEKRQSVAFWCNPISGHATLYWYQQILGQGPKLLIQFQNNGVVDDSQLPKDRFSAERLKGVDSTLKIQPAKLEDSAVYLCASSFSSGRISGANVLTFGAGSRLTVL.